The 5 T cell receptor beta chains below were found in one sample sequenced in a study of cytotoxic CD8 clonotypes in ibrutinib-treated CLL. Method: immunoSEQ multiplex PCR; TCRdb's copy keeps in-frame clones and lacks some. The table includes approximately 84,000 clones, just over 85% detected once. Sequencing was performed on PBMCs, taken before ibrutinib treatment. The receptors shown here come from a human donor with chronic lymphocytic leukemia.

The chain uses TRBV7-8 and TRBJ1-5; 8 bases fit TRBD1. Trimming removed 2 bases from V and 5 bases from J; junction bases left unmatched: 5. The CDR3 is 15 residues long. From germline, CDR1 is SGHVS and CDR2 FQNEAQ. This chain's CDR3 is CASSLRTGPDQPQHF. Written as DNA, the CDR3 is TGTGCCAGCAGCTTACGGACAGGGCCCGATCAGCCCCAGCATTTT.

This sequence joins TRBV7-2 and TRBJ2-1, with 8 bases lining up with TRBD2. This CDR3 has 15 amino acids. CDR1 and CDR2 (germline): SGHTA, FQGNSA. J gave up 12 bases and V 5 bases, and 15 bases lay outside the gene matches. The DNA for the CDR3 is TGTGCCAGCAGCCAGACGACTAGCGCCGCTCCGGGGCAGTTCTTC. Translating gives CASSQTTSAAPGQFF.

The genes are TRBV5-5 and TRBJ2-5; weak D call: TRBD2 (6 bases). The CDR3 runs to 14 residues. Trimming left V 2 bases short and J 2 bases short, with 10 bases between. Per germline, CDR1 SGHKS and CDR2 YYEKEE (reference sequence). The CDR3 spells CASSFNAGQETQYF. CDR3 nucleotides: TGTGCCAGCAGCTTTAATGCGGGGCAAGAGACCCAGTACTTC.

This chain connects TRBV4-1 to TRBJ2-1, with D possibly being TRBD2 (7 bases). V lost 0 bases and J 5 bases, leaving 20 bases between the germline ends. CDR1 MGHRA and CDR2 YSYEKL come from the germline V gene. This CDR3 region has 18 residues. DNA of the CDR3: TGCGCCAGCAGCCAAGATTGGGGGCGTCAGCGGGGCCACAATGAGCAGTTCTTC. It translates to CASSQDWGRQRGHNEQFF.

The chain is built from TRBV2 and TRBJ2-1; TRBD1 is a possible D gene (7 bases). Germline CDR1 is SNHLY and CDR2 is FYNNEI. This CDR3 has 14 amino acids. V was shortened by 6 bases and J by 7 bases, with 16 bases between the two germline ends. The CDR3 DNA sequence: TGTGCCAGCAGATTCAGGGGGGTACAGAATGAGCAGTTCTTC. Protein: CASRFRGVQNEQFF.